The following is a TCR beta chain sequence with its context. TCRdb keeps only in-frame clones here, not all; method: immunoSEQ multiplex PCR. The sample holds some 200,000 clones, roughly 82% seen once. The record originates from a study of blood T cell repertoires in COVID-19. The germline V gene encodes CDR1 MNHEY and CDR2 SVGAGI. This CDR3 is 14 amino acids long. V was trimmed by 6 bases and J by 3 bases, leaving 12 bases between them. This sequence originates from a man in his fifties with active or convalescent COVID-19. The sequenced sample consisted of peripheral blood. The chain employs TRBV6-5 and TRBJ2-1; TRBD2 is a possible D gene (5 bases). Here the CDR3 reads CASRTWTFYNEQFF. The CDR3 DNA sequence: TGTGCCAGCAGGACATGGACTTTCTACAATGAGCAGTTCTTC.